What follows are 4 T cell receptor beta chains derived from one specimen sequenced in a study of shared clonotypes between healthy human individuals (dated by TCRdb to the early 2020s). CD8 naive samples consisted of CD45RO-negative cells that were positively selected for CCR7, yielding a CD45RA+CCR7+ population without TemRA cells. Preparation of the library involved the immunoSEQ multiplex PCR assay. TCRdb took over this immuneACCESS table, retaining in-frame rearrangements with V and J assigned. Such tables are incomplete; in checked studies, under half of the missing clones stem from an unresolved V gene, and the remainder is unexplained. This sample comprises hundreds of thousands of clones, approximately 96% of them detected only once. The ten largest make up around 0.1% of the sample. Source material: naive CD8+ T cells sorted from blood. The sample's cell subset or site, from its label and the paper: CD45RA+CCR7+. All receptors derive from a woman between 25 and 40 years old in good health.

The chain has TRBV28 and TRBJ2-1; 7 nucleotides line up with TRBD2. CDR1 is MDHEN and CDR2 is SYDVKM in the germline V gene. CDR3 size: 15 residues. V lost 6 bases and J lost 0; bases outside the gene matches: 5. For the CDR3, the DNA is TGTGCCAGCAGAACTAGCGTTAGCTCCTACAATGAGCAGTTCTTC. Translation gives CASRTSVSSYNEQFF.

This sequence joins TRBV6-5 and TRBJ2-5; 8 nucleotides agree with TRBD2. The CDR3 loop spans 13 amino acids. The V and J ends lost 5 bases and 5 bases, in that order; junction bases with no gene match: 4. The germline gives CDR1 MNHEY, CDR2 SVGAGI. The CDR3 reads CASSSGSPETQYF. In DNA form, the CDR3 reads TGTGCCAGCAGTAGCGGGAGTCCGGAGACCCAGTACTTC.

The chain combines TRBV2 with TRBJ2-7; TRBD2 aligns across 11 bases. The germline CDR1 and CDR2 sequences are SNHLY and FYNNEI. The V and J ends lost 6 bases and 3 bases, in that order; junction bases with no gene match: 7. The CDR3 contains 15 residues. CDR3 bases: TGTGCCAGCAGCCCGGGACTAGCGGCCGTCTACGAGCAGTACTTC. Its protein product is CASSPGLAAVYEQYF.

Worth noting for this clone: The same CDR3 is also encoded by other DNA sequences in this sample. The rearrangement joins TRBV9 to TRBJ1-1; D not certain. There are 12 residues in the CDR3. Germline CDR1 is SGDLS and CDR2 is YYNGEE. Trimming stripped 2 bases from V and 7 bases from J, with 9 bases between. The CDR3 is CASSVGGGEAFF. The CDR3 DNA is TGTGCCAGCAGCGTCGGAGGAGGTGAAGCTTTCTTT.